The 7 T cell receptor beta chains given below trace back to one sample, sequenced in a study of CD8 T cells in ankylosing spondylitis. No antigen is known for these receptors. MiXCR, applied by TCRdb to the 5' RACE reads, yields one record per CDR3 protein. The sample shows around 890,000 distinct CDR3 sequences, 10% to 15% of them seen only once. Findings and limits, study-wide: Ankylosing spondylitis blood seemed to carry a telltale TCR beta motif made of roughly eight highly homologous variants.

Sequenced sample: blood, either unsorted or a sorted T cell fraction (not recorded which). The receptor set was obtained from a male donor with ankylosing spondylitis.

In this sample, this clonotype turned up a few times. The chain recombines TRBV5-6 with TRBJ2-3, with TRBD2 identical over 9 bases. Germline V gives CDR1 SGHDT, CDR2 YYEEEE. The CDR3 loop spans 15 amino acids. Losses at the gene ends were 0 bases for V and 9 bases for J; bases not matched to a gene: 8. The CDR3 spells CASSLDGGGAGTQYF. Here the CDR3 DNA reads TGTGCCAGCAGCTTGGATGGCGGGGGGGCTGGAACGCAGTATTTT.

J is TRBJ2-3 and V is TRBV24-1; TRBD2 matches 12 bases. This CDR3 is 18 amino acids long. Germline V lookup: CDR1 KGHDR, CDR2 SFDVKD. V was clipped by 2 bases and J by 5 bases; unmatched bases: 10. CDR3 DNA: TGTGCCACCAGTGATTCGACTAGCGGGAGTGGGAAAGGAGATACGCAGTATTTT. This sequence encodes CATSDSTSGSGKGDTQYF.

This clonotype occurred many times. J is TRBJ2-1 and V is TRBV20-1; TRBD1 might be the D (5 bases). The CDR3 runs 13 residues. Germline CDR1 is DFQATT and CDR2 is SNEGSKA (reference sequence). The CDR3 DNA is TGCAGCGGTCGAAGTCTGGGGCTCAATGAGCAGTTCTTC. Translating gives CSGRSLGLNEQFF.

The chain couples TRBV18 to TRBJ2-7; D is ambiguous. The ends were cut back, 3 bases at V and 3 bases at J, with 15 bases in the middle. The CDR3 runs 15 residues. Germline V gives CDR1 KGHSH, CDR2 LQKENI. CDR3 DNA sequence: TGTGCCAGCTCACCCCCTGGGCTAGGTGACTACGAGCAGTACTTC. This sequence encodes CASSPPGLGDYEQYF.

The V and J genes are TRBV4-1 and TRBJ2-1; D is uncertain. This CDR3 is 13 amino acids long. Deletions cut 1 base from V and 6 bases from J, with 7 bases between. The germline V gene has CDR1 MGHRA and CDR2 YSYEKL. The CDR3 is CASSQVWGNEQFF. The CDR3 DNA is TGCGCCAGCAGCCAAGTATGGGGCAATGAGCAGTTCTTC.

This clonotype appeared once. The DNA for the CDR3 is TGCAGCGTTGAGGGACAGACCCCCGGAGATACGCAGTATTTT. Its protein product is CSVEGQTPGDTQYF. The V gene is TRBV29-1, the J gene TRBJ2-3, with TRBD1 matching over 7 bases. Germline V CDR1 and CDR2: SQVTM, ANQGSEA. After removal of 3 bases from V and 5 bases from J, the junction contained 8 bases not matched to a gene. The CDR3 consists of 14 residues.

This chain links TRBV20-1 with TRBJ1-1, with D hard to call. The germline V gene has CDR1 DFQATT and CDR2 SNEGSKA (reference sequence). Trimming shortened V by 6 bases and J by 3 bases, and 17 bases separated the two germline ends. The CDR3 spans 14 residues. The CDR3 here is CSALENGPDTEAFF. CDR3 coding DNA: TGCAGTGCCCTAGAGAATGGGCCAGACACTGAAGCTTTCTTT.